These T cell receptor beta chains were read from a single sample in a study of human T cells and chemical hapten exposure. MiXCR, run by TCRdb on the RACE reads, gives a single entry per CDR3 protein. The table shows approximately 89,000 distinct CDR3 sequences, with 6.5% to 8% occurring only once. The sample here was whole blood, taken in connection with sensitization to the hapten diphenylcyclopropenone (DPC). The receptors derive from a woman between 25 and 40 years old with alopecia areata. Some clones in this sample may be carry-over from other donors' samples. CDR3s include the opening cysteine and the closing phenylalanine or tryptophan. A D gene is named only where the DNA matches it firmly. For some rows the clone size is stated as once, few or many, or as a class when expanded; others skip it.

d_call	clone_size	j_call	v_call	cdr3_aa	cdr3_nt
.	.	TRBJ1-2	TRBV5-6	CASSSLFFYYGYTF	TGTGCCAGCAGCTCCCTATTTTTTTACTATGGCTACACCTTC
.	many	TRBJ1-2	TRBV25-1	CASYGTGTNYGYTF	TGTGCCAGCTATGGGACGGGAACTAACTATGGCTACACCTTC
TRBD1	few	TRBJ1-5	TRBV19	CASSLTGGWDNQPQHF	TGTGCCAGTAGCTTGACAGGGGGTTGGGACAATCAGCCCCAGCATTTT
.	few	TRBJ2-5	TRBV11-2	CASSLRASERQETQYF	TGTGCCAGCAGCCTACGGGCTAGCGAGCGCCAAGAGACCCAGTACTTC
.	.	TRBJ2-7	TRBV3-1	CASSQDLIQYEQNF	TGTGCCAGCAGCCAAGATCTCATACAATACGAGCAGAACTTC
TRBD1	many	TRBJ2-5	TRBV29-1	CSVEDADRGETQYF	TGCAGCGTTGAAGATGCGGACAGGGGAGAGACCCAGTACTTC
.	many	TRBJ2-3	TRBV6-5	CASSYWGTSGDTQYF	TGTGCCAGCAGTTACTGGGGGACTTCAGGGGATACGCAGTATTTT
.	many	TRBJ1-1	TRBV29-1	CSVGQNTEAFF	TGCAGCGTTGGGCAGAACACTGAAGCTTTCTTT
.	many	TRBJ1-4	TRBV18	CASSSYSSTNEKLFF	TGTGCCAGCTCAAGCTACAGCTCAACTAATGAAAAACTGTTTTTT
TRBD1	.	TRBJ1-1	TRBV5-1	CASRYEQGGVNTEAFF	TGCGCCAGCAGATACGAACAGGGGGGGGTGAACACTGAAGCTTTCTTT
TRBD1	few	TRBJ2-7	TRBV5-1	CASSSDRVPYEQYF	TGCGCCAGCAGCTCTGACAGGGTACCCTACGAGCAGTACTTC
TRBD2	few	TRBJ2-7	TRBV29-1	CSVARLAGGGNEQYF	TGCAGCGTGGCCCGACTAGCGGGGGGAGGCAACGAGCAGTACTTC
.	many	TRBJ1-2	TRBV4-2	CASSPGATNYGYTF	TGTGCCAGCAGCCCCGGCGCCACGAACTATGGCTACACCTTC
TRBD1	few	TRBJ2-2	TRBV11-2	CASSLGDRSTGELFF	TGTGCCAGCAGTTTGGGGGACAGGAGCACCGGGGAGCTGTTTTTT
TRBD2	many	TRBJ2-1	TRBV20-1	CSAPPLAGNYNEQFF	TGCAGTGCACCACCTTTAGCGGGAAACTACAATGAGCAGTTCTTC